The rows below give T cell receptor beta chains drawn from one sample of a study of cytomegalovirus exposure and HLA in healthy donors. The repertoire was sequenced with immunoSEQ multiplex PCR; TCRdb's copy has only in-frame clones and lacks some. The sample records more than 150,000 clones, about 80% being singletons. The sequencing sample was made of PBMCs. The source of these receptors is a woman aged 18 to 35 in good health and CMV-seropositive. Each CDR3 is given with its conserved first and last residue. The size of a clone is reported for some rows only, either as once, few or many, or as a class for expanded clones.

clone size	V gene	J gene	CDR3 protein
NA	TRBV5-6	TRBJ1-2	CASSTPGSFDYGYTF
NA	TRBV9	TRBJ1-5	CASSRGSNQPQHF
NA	TRBV2	TRBJ1-5	CASRRPGTDNQPQHF
NA	TRBV9	TRBJ2-7	CASSPTGTTSYEQYF
NA	TRBV6-4	TRBJ2-1	CASSGGGALNEQFF
few	TRBV21-1	TRBJ2-7	CASSATYEQYF
NA	TRBV19	TRBJ2-7	CASSSAGGYEQYF
once	TRBV2	TRBJ2-3	CASTRQEWTDTQYF
NA	TRBV21-1	TRBJ1-1	CASSKRRPPGQNMNTEAFF
NA	TRBV7-2	TRBJ2-5	CASSSYQETQYF
NA	TRBV19	TRBJ1-5	CASSEGRTNQPQHF
NA	TRBV27	TRBJ1-2	CASRGTGNYGYTF
NA	TRBV19	TRBJ1-4	CASSRGQSSERLFF
NA	TRBV4-1	TRBJ2-7	CASSQDGQVEGQYF
NA	TRBV6-6	TRBJ1-1	CASSDGASNTEAFF
NA	TRBV7-2	TRBJ2-4	CASSPTSGGAKNIQYF
once	TRBV10-2	TRBJ2-2	CASTTGQGGTGELFF
NA	TRBV19	TRBJ2-5	CASSIDRETQYF
NA	TRBV7-2	TRBJ1-1	CASSLRMAGTNTEAFF
few	TRBV6-6	TRBJ1-1	CASNYGGNTEAFF
once	TRBV6-1	TRBJ2-3	CASRDTLGTDTQYF
few	TRBV5-1	TRBJ1-2	CASSPLRGQGFNYGYTF
once	TRBV5-1	TRBJ1-2	CASSSQPGTGGFANYGYTF
NA	TRBV29-1	TRBJ2-5	CSVEVVPGLAVQETQYF
once	TRBV11-2	TRBJ2-7	CASSLGAGGSYEQYF
NA	TRBV4-2	TRBJ2-3	CASSQDRLAGNTDTQYF
NA	TRBV27	TRBJ1-1	CASLDRTEAFF
once	TRBV7-8	TRBJ2-1	CASSPSGQGDNNEQFF
few	TRBV10-3	TRBJ1-1	CAISEYGTEAFF
NA	TRBV7-9	TRBJ1-6	CASSLEEMVAGDSPLHF
few	TRBV18	TRBJ1-2	CASSPQSKAGYTF
NA	TRBV19	TRBJ1-1	CASTRYYTEAFF
NA	TRBV18	TRBJ1-1	CASVDDLNTEAFF
NA	TRBV6-4	TRBJ2-7	CASSPDRGSYEQYF
NA	TRBV19	TRBJ2-7	CASSPRGTYEQYF
few	TRBV2	TRBJ1-4	CASSRDRPSREKLFF
NA	TRBV11-2	TRBJ2-5	CASSLNRGQTQYF
NA	TRBV4-1	TRBJ2-4	CASSHGRGKNIQYF
NA	TRBV27	TRBJ1-5	CASSSIGQPQHF
NA	TRBV28	TRBJ1-6	CASSLTEPSSPLHF
NA	TRBV12-5	TRBJ2-2	CASGLGTTDGELFF